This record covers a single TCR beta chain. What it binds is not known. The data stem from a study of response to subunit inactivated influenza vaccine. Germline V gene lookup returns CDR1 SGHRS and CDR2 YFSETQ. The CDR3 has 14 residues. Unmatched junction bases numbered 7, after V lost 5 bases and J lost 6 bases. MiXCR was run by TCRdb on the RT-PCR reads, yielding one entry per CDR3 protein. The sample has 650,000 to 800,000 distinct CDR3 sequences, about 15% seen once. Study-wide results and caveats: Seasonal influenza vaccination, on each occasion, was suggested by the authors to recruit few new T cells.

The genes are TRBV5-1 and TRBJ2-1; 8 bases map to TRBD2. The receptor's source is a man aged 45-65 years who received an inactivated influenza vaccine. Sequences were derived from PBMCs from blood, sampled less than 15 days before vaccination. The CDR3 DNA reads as TGCGCCAGCAGGATCGCGGGGGGCCTCAATGAGCAGTTCTTC. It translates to CASRIAGGLNEQFF.